The sequence of this T cell receptor (beta chain) was determined in a study of cytomegalovirus exposure and HLA in healthy donors. The study's findings and limits: It was likely that a cluster of highly shared sequence variants was a sequencing artifact.

Germline V CDR1 and CDR2: MNHEY, SMNVEV (reference sequence). V was clipped by 4 bases and J by 4 bases; unmatched bases: 7. The CDR3 runs 15 residues. This clone showed up just a few times. Its antigen is not identified. The PCR made use of 60 Vbeta and 13 Jbeta primers. In the authors' workflow: Some 10 million of 80 million to 85 million unique TCR beta chains were shared, per a later count. Measured with immunoSEQ multiplex PCR; TCRdb has only the in-frame clones, and not every one. The V and J calls and clone size were taken over from that table, and D and trimming were inferred from the DNA. The table shows tens of thousands of clones, with approximately 76% occurring only once.

The origin of this receptor is a man younger than 45 in good health and CMV-seropositive. The specimen was PBMCs. V gene TRBV27 combines with J gene TRBJ2-3; 8 bases are shared with TRBD1. This CDR3 is CASSSWTGSADTQYF. The CDR3, as DNA: TGTGCCAGCAGTTCCTGGACAGGGAGCGCAGATACGCAGTATTTT.